The 9 T cell receptor beta chains presented below share a single source sample, sequenced in a study of CD8+ T cells in alopecia areata. RNA was isolated and reverse transcribed to cDNA, the sequencing template. Assay: immunoSEQ multiplex PCR; the TCRdb copy retains only in-frame clones and omits some. In the table there are tens of thousands of clones, 29% of which are singletons. The treatment denotes: oral pan-JAK inhibitor, 5-10 mg twice daily. The sequencing used CD8+ T cells sorted from blood, collected at week 4, from a patient treated with tofacitinib. The receptors come from a human donor with alopecia areata.

This clone was detected ten times or more. The chain recombines TRBV27 with TRBJ1-5; the D gene is possibly TRBD1 (5 bases). Germline assignment: CDR1 MNHEY and CDR2 SMNVEV (reference sequence). The CDR3 sequence is 13 residues long. The V end was cut by 3 bases, the J end by 7 bases, with 10 bases between. CDR3 region: CASSLSGGQPQHF. CDR3 DNA sequence: TGTGCCAGCAGTTTGTCTGGGGGACAGCCCCAGCATTTT.

This clone was picked up a small number of times. Here the CDR3 reads CSVVPQRGTDTQYF. DNA for the CDR3: TGCAGCGTTGTTCCTCAGCGGGGCACAGATACGCAGTATTTT. The rearrangement uses TRBV29-1 and TRBJ2-3, with TRBD2 as a possible D gene (6 bases). This CDR3 is built from 14 residues. Germline loops: CDR1 SQVTM, CDR2 ANQGSEA. The V end was cut by 4 bases, the J end by 1 base, with 12 bases between.

The chain has TRBV27 and TRBJ1-2, with unresolved D. Per the germline V gene, CDR1 is MNHEY and CDR2 is SMNVEV (reference sequence). V gave up 0 bases and J gave up 5 bases, with 7 bases separating them. The CDR3 is made up of 13 amino acids. In nucleotides, the CDR3 is TGTGCCAGCAGTTTATCTACCGGGTATGGCTACACCTTC. It yields the protein CASSLSTGYGYTF.

By sample fraction, this clone is medium-sized. The chain recombines TRBV7-9 with TRBJ2-2; D is uncertain. The V gene's germline CDR1 is SEHNR and CDR2 FQNEAQ (reference sequence). Trimming took 0 bases from V and 0 from J, leaving 5 bases between them. The CDR3 covers 15 residues. CDR3 in amino acids: CASSLAGSNTGELFF. CDR3 sequence (DNA): TGTGCCAGCAGCTTAGCAGGGTCGAACACCGGGGAGCTGTTTTTT.

DNA of the CDR3: TGTGCCACCCTAGCGGTGATCTCCTACAATGAGCAGTTCTTC. As protein: CATLAVISYNEQFF. The chain joins TRBV19 to TRBJ2-1; 7 bases align to TRBD2. This CDR3 is built from 14 residues. From germline, CDR1 is LNHDA and CDR2 SQIVND (reference sequence). Trimming cost V 10 bases and J 0 bases; bases outside gene matches: 6.

This clone was recorded once. The chain has TRBV5-6 and TRBJ1-5, with D maybe TRBD1 (5 bases). Trimming cost V 4 bases and J 7 bases, with 15 bases left between them. Germline loops: CDR1 SGHDT, CDR2 YYEEEE. The CDR3 sequence is 14 residues long. The CDR3, as DNA: TGTGCCAGCAGCCCGGGACTTGGCGGGCAGCCCCAGCATTTT. It yields the protein CASSPGLGGQPQHF.

This chain connects TRBV30 to TRBJ1-2, with D hard to call. V was cut by 8 bases and J by 4 bases, with 20 bases left in between. The CDR3 contains 14 residues. Germline lookup yields CDR1 GTSNPN and CDR2 SVGIG (reference sequence). The CDR3 nucleotides are TGTGCCAGCGAGAGGCGGATAACTTCCTATGGCTACACCTTC. Protein product: CASERRITSYGYTF.

This chain links TRBV14 with TRBJ1-2, with D hard to call. The CDR3 extends over 13 amino acids. Trimming removed 3 bases from V and 2 bases from J, with 7 bases in between. CDR1 is SGHDN and CDR2 is FVKESK in the germline V gene. In nucleotides, the CDR3 is TGTGCCAGCAGCCACGGAGGAAACTATGGCTACACCTTC. This gives the protein CASSHGGNYGYTF.

The chain uses TRBV30 and TRBJ1-5; D not certain. The germline V gene encodes CDR1 GTSNPN and CDR2 SVGIG (reference sequence). The V end was cut by 6 bases, the J end by 3 bases, with 15 bases between. The CDR3 contains 14 residues. The CDR3 nucleotides read TGTGCCTGTCAGGACGTCGGATTCAATCAGCCCCAGCATTTT. As protein: CACQDVGFNQPQHF.